The T cell receptor (beta chain) described here comes from a study of T cell repertoires in cytomegalovirus infection (dated by TCRdb to between 2018 and 2021). Background for the entire study: Peptide stimulations targeted recently identified HLA-C-restricted CMV epitopes, whose presentation resists viral immunomodulation, together with well-studied HLA-B-restricted epitopes. The HLA type of each donor mattered for the analysis, because public TCR beta signatures pointed to carriage of CMV infection along with the matching HLA type.

Taken from the germline V gene, the CDR1 and CDR2 loops are MNHNS and SASEGT. The trim is 2 bases for V and 3 bases for J, with a gap of 10 bases between the germline ends. Reading from cysteine to phenylalanine, the CDR3 counts 14 amino acids. The only DNA kept is the CDR3, 42 bases in frame from the first base. A remark on this clonotype: What antigen it recognizes has not been identified. Per-nucleotide qualities are absent, and no much larger clonotype sits a single base away.

The label giving this sample's treatment or condition can be read as: in vitro stimulation with specific CMV peptide epitopes to enrich CMV-specific T cells. Sequenced using an Illumina HiSeq 1500. The public reads were reprocessed in TCRdb via fastp at Q25 and MiXCR, keeping in-frame beta chains. Entries are consolidated by CDR3 protein sequence, retaining the most common genes and DNA. The sample data list about 470,000 distinct CDR3 sequences, and under 45% of these were observed just once. Of the sample, 43% falls within the top ten clones. What the work shows at the level of the full study, not this receptor alone: The ex vivo response was dominated by HLA-C-restricted CMV-specific TCR beta clonotypes, which also provided the single most frequent clonotype in two of eight donors. Cumulative frequency of public TCR beta family members discriminated carriers of CMV infection plus the relevant HLA type in this cohort and an independent approximately 400-donor cohort.

The V and J segments used are TRBV6-1 and TRBJ1-1; a confident D gene designation cannot be given. This clonotype originated in a human donor in good health (CMV status not recorded). Some clones in this sample may be carry-over from other donors' samples. The sample was cultured PBMCs, taken from culture after CMV antigen stimulation. The CDR3 protein: CASSEIGQDTEAFF. The nucleotides are TGTGCCAGCAGTGAAATTGGGCAGGACACTGAAGCTTTCTTT.